Listed here are 21 T cell receptor beta chains from one sample, sequenced in a study of blood T cells in healthy people across ages. The use of a sample-barcoded 5' primer and a J-beta primer mix characterized a second PCR of roughly 7 to 11 cycles. TCRdb ran MiXCR on the 5' RACE reads and lists one entry per CDR3 protein. The sample yields approximately 810,000 distinct CDR3 sequences, 35% to 40% seen once. The sample consisted of blood. These receptors came from a man younger than 30 in good health.

The V and J genes are TRBV20-1 and TRBJ1-4; 9 bases match TRBD1. The CDR3 is 14 residues long. V trimming: 6 bases; J trimming: 7 bases; junction bases outside the gene matches: 9. CDR1 and CDR2 (germline): DFQATT, SNEGSKA (reference sequence). In DNA form, the CDR3 reads TGCAGTGCCCCTAAGACAGGGGGGGCTGAAAAACTGTTTTTT. Amino acid sequence: CSAPKTGGAEKLFF.

The CDR3 DNA reads as TGCAGTGCTAGACAGGCCTGGCGGGAAGAGACCCAGTACTTC. Translating gives CSARQAWREETQYF. The gene calls are TRBV20-1 and TRBJ2-7; weak D call: TRBD2 (5 bases). The DNA end is more similar to TRBJ2-5, so the J call may be wrong. This CDR3 contains 14 residues. CDR1 and CDR2 from the germline V gene are DFQATT and SNEGSKA (reference sequence).

The chain joins TRBV27 to TRBJ2-1; the D gene is possibly TRBD1 (6 bases). With 7 bases removed from V and 9 bases from J, the gap between germline ends came to 16 bases. The CDR3 length is 13 residues. Looked up from germline, CDR1 is MNHEY and CDR2 is SMNVEV (reference sequence). CDR3 nucleotides: TGTGCCAGCATCGTGACAGGAAGCTGTGAGCAGTTCTTC. This codes for CASIVTGSCEQFF.

The chain employs TRBV4-1 and TRBJ2-4, with 10 bases matching TRBD1. The DNA matches TRBJ2-7 better at its end, which makes the J call doubtful. The germline CDR1 and CDR2 sequences are MGHRA and YSYEKL. The CDR3 runs to 17 residues. CDR3 in amino acids: CASSQDQPRTGGYEQYF. CDR3 bases: TGCGCCAGCAGCCAAGACCAGCCCCGGACAGGGGGGTACGAGCAGTACTTC.

This clonotype was counted only a few times. J is TRBJ2-7 and V is TRBV20-1; D gene ambiguous. The ends were cut back, 3 bases at V and 1 base at J, with 4 bases in the middle. This CDR3 is built from 11 residues. Germline assignment: CDR1 DFQATT and CDR2 SNEGSKA (reference sequence). The chain's CDR3 is CSASKSYEQYF. Here the CDR3 DNA reads TGCAGTGCTAGTAAGTCCTACGAGCAGTACTTC.

The genes are TRBV20-1 and TRBJ1-1; D is undetermined. There are 14 residues in the CDR3. Germline-derived CDR1 and CDR2 are DFQATT and SNEGSKA (reference sequence). With 1 base removed from V and 4 bases from J, the gap between germline ends came to 13 bases. The CDR3 sequence: CSARGSSIRTEAFF. The CDR3 bases are TGCAGTGCTAGAGGTTCGTCAATCCGCACTGAAGCTTTCTTT.

The chain recombines TRBV20-1 with TRBJ2-4, with D hard to call. Trimming pared 3 bases from V and 0 bases from J, leaving 18 bases between. Per germline, CDR1 DFQATT and CDR2 SNEGSKA (reference sequence). This CDR3 is 17 amino acids long. CDR3 nucleotides: TGCAGTGCTAGGGCAGTATTAACGCAACTAGCCAAAAACATTCAGTACTTC. The encoded protein is CSARAVLTQLAKNIQYF.

Points on this clonotype: This sequence may be a read error, since a much larger clone differs from it by one base. The chain links TRBV21-1 to TRBJ1-2; the table assigns TRBD1, which was not confirmed against the DNA. TRBV21-1 is a known pseudogene. The CDR3 extends over 16 amino acids. The CDR3 coding sequence is TGTGCCAGACTACAGAGGGGCGCAATGAATAACTATGACTACACCTTC. It yields the protein CARLQRGAMNNYDYTF.

As to this clonotype: Possible read error: a much larger clone is one base away. The genes are TRBV4-3 and TRBJ2-1, with D uncertain. The length of the CDR3 is 17 residues. V lost 0 bases to trimming and J lost 10 bases, with 22 bases between them. Germline assignment: CDR1 LGHNA and CDR2 YSLEER. The CDR3 nucleotides are TGCGCCAGCAGCCAAGATCTTAACAAGGTGCCAATCGGGGAGCAGTTCTTC. It encodes CASSQDLNKVPIGEQFF.

The V call is TRBV18, the J call TRBJ1-1; D ambiguous. Germline CDR1 KGHSH, CDR2 LQKENI. CDR3 length: 14 residues. V lost 3 bases to trimming and J lost 4 bases, with 12 bases between them. CDR3 DNA: TGTGCCAGCTCACCTTTCGACGCTCGCACTGAAGCTTTCTTT. Translating gives CASSPFDARTEAFF.

The chain recombines TRBV11-2 with TRBJ2-4, with D maybe TRBD2 (7 bases). CDR1 is SGHAT and CDR2 is FQNNGV in the germline V gene. Trimming cost V 3 bases and J 8 bases, with 17 bases left between them. CDR3 length equals 15 residues. The CDR3 protein is CASSFARIGGHIQYF. CDR3 sequence (DNA): TGTGCCAGCAGCTTTGCAAGGATCGGGGGGCACATTCAGTACTTC.

This clonotype was detected many times. V gene TRBV12-3 or TRBV12-4 combines with J gene TRBJ2-4, with TRBD1 matching 10 bases. The CDR3 consists of 16 residues. The V segment lost 6 bases and the J segment 1 base; nucleotides outside the gene matches: 6. The CDR3 coding sequence is TGTGCCAGCAGGGACGACAGGGGGCTGGCCAAAAACATTCAGTACTTC. Residues: CASRDDRGLAKNIQYF.

This clonotype was detected ten times or more. The CDR3 protein is CASSQGPGYEQYF. The CDR3 coding sequence is TGTGCCAGCAGCCAAGGTCCCGGGTACGAGCAGTACTTC. The chain recombines TRBV3-1 with TRBJ2-7, with D unclear. V lost 1 base, J lost 4 bases, and 8 bases lay in between. CDR1 LGHDT and CDR2 YNNKEL come from the germline V gene (reference sequence). The CDR3 covers 13 residues.

This clonotype was seen once. This CDR3 reads CASSLRTEVSYEQYF. The CDR3, as DNA: TGTGCCAGCAGCTTAAGGACCGAGGTATCCTACGAGCAGTACTTC. The chain recombines TRBV13 with TRBJ2-7; D is unresolved. The CDR3 covers 15 residues. V was pared by 2 bases and J by 1 base, with 12 bases between. In germline, CDR1 is PRHDT, CDR2 FYEKMQ (reference sequence). The entire variable domain, with the rest obtained from reference TRBV13 and TRBJ2-7, is as follows: AAGVIQSPRHLIKEKRETATLKCYPIPRHDTVYWYQQGPGQDPQFLISFYEKMQSDKGSIPDRFSAQQFSDYHSELNMSSLELGDSALYFCASSLRTEVSYEQYFGPGTRLTVT.

There are a few counts of this clonotype. The chain recombines TRBV6-6 with TRBJ1-5; no clear D gene. Trimming cost V 0 bases and J 3 bases, with 9 bases left between them. The CDR3 covers 15 residues. Germline-derived CDR1 and CDR2 are MNHNY and SVGAGI (reference sequence). The CDR3 here is CASSYSGRANQPQHF. The CDR3 bases are TGTGCCAGCAGTTACTCTGGGAGGGCCAATCAGCCCCAGCATTTT.

This chain connects TRBV5-1 to TRBJ1-1, with TRBD1 matching over 9 bases. V gave up 4 bases and J gave up 6 bases; unmatched junction bases: 10. Germline-derived CDR1 and CDR2 are SGHRS and YFSETQ. The CDR3 consists of 15 residues. The CDR3 DNA sequence: TGCGCCAGCAGCCCGACTCCGGGACAGGGAGCTGAAGCTTTCTTT. Its translation: CASSPTPGQGAEAFF.

This sequence joins TRBV4-3 and TRBJ2-2; D gene unclear. This CDR3 comprises 15 residues. Trimming took 4 bases from V and 3 from J, leaving 12 bases between them. Germline V gene sequence: CDR1 LGHNA, CDR2 YSLEER. Here the CDR3 DNA reads TGCGCCAGCAGCCTGAAATATGGGGACACCGGGGAGCTGTTTTTT. Translating it yields CASSLKYGDTGELFF.

The chain uses TRBV7-2 and TRBJ1-2, with 7 bases fitting TRBD1. Trimming cost V 5 bases and J 4 bases; bases outside gene matches: 10. The germline V gene encodes CDR1 SGHTA and CDR2 FQGNSA. This CDR3 contains 15 residues. In DNA, the CDR3 is TGTGCCAGCAGCCTAGGGGACAGCACTATCTATGGCTACACCTTC. The encoded protein is CASSLGDSTIYGYTF.

CDR3 region: CASSVLLLNEAFF. DNA for the CDR3: TGTGCCAGCAGTGTTTTGTTGCTGAATGAAGCTTTCTTT. The V gene is TRBV12-3 or TRBV12-4, the J gene TRBJ1-1, with D unclear. The CDR3 length is 13 residues. V gave up 5 bases and J gave up 7 bases, with 14 bases separating them.

In this sample, this clonotype turned up a few times. V and J are TRBV12-3 or TRBV12-4 and TRBJ2-3, with 7 bases aligning to TRBD2. This CDR3 has 15 residues. V shed 3 bases and J 2 bases; nucleotides not matched to a gene: 5. The CDR3 loop is CASSFTGGTTDTQYF. Written as DNA, the CDR3 is TGTGCCAGCAGTTTTACGGGGGGTACCACAGATACGCAGTATTTT.

Remarks on this clonotype: Given a much more abundant clone one base away, this may be a read error. The chain joins TRBV4-3 to TRBJ2-1, with D unclear. With 0 bases removed from V and 6 bases from J, the gap between germline ends came to 9 bases. The CDR3 has 14 residues. Germline CDR1 is LGHNA and CDR2 is YSLEER. The CDR3 DNA reads TGCGCCAGCAGCCAAGAACCCAGCAGCAATGAGCAGTTCTTC. It codes for CASSQEPSSNEQFF.